This is a list of T cell receptor beta chains from one sample in a study of blood T cell repertoires in COVID-19. Measured with immunoSEQ multiplex PCR; TCRdb has only the in-frame clones, and not every one. The sample holds under 250,000 clones; 85% to 90% are singletons and the top ten take more than 6.5%. The source material was peripheral blood. These receptors came from a woman between 65 and 79 years old with active or convalescent COVID-19. CDR3s include the opening cysteine and the closing phenylalanine or tryptophan. Fields, in order: J gene, clone size, D gene, V gene, CDR3 DNA, CDR3 protein. The D gene is left open where the match is weak. Size is stated for part of the rows, as once, few or many counts, or as a class when the clone is expanded.

TRBJ2-1,NA,TRBD1,TRBV10-3,TGTGCCCACAGCGGACAGGGGGCAAATGAGCAGTTCTTC,CAHSGQGANEQFF
TRBJ1-3,NA,NA,TRBV3-1/TRBV3-2,TGTGCCAGCAGCCAGAGGCGGGCAGGGGCTGGAAACACCATATATTTT,CASSQRRAGAGNTIYF
TRBJ2-3,NA,NA,TRBV7-8,TGTGCCAGCACCCGGAGCGCAGGGAGCACAGATACGCAGTATTTT,CASTRSAGSTDTQYF
TRBJ2-3,NA,TRBD2,TRBV5-1,TGCGCCAGCAGCTTGGTGGGGAGGGGAGGAGTGACAACAGATACGCAGTATTTT,CASSLVGRGGVTTDTQYF
TRBJ1-5,few,NA,TRBV24-1,TGTGCCTCCGGGAGCAATCAGCCCCAGCATTTT,CASGSNQPQHF
TRBJ1-2,NA,NA,TRBV5-6,TGTGCCAGCAGCTTGAGGGCGGGCTATGGCTACACCTTC,CASSLRAGYGYTF
TRBJ2-5,NA,TRBD2,TRBV5-4,TGTGCCAGCAGCCCCCCGGGGGAGGGAGAGACCCAGTACTTC,CASSPPGEGETQYF
TRBJ2-2,once,NA,TRBV19,TGTGCCAGCAGTGAGTGGAACACCGGGGAGCTGTTTTTT,CASSEWNTGELFF
TRBJ1-1,NA,NA,TRBV27,TGTGCCAGCAGTTGGAACGGGGGAGGTGAAGCTTTCTTT,CASSWNGGGEAFF
TRBJ1-1,NA,NA,TRBV6-1,TGTGCCAGCAGTGAAGCGCAGGGGATTACTGAAGCTTTCTTT,CASSEAQGITEAFF